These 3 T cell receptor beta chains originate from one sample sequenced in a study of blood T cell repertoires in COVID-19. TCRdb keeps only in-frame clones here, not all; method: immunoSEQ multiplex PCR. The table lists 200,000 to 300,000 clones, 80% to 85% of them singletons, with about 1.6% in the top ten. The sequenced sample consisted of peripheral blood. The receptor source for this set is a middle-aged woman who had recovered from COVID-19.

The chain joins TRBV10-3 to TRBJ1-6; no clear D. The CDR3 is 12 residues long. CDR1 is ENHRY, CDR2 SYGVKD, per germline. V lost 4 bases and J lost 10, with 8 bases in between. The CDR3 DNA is TGTGCCATCAGTGCTCCAGGATCACCCCTCCACTTT. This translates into CAISAPGSPLHF.

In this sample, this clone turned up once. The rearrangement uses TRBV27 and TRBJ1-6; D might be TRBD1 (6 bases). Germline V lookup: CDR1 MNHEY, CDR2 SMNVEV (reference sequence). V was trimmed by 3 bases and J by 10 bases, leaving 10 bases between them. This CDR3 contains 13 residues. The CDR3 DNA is TGTGCCAGCAGTTTCACAGGGCGATCACCCCTCCACTTT. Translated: CASSFTGRSPLHF.

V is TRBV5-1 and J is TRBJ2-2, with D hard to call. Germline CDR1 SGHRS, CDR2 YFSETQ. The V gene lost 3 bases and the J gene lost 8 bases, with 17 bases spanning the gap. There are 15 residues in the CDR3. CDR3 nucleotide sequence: TGCGCCAGCAGCTCGGTCCCGTCATCGGAGGGGGAGCTGTTTTTT. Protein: CASSSVPSSEGELFF. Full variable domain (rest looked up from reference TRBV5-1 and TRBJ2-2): KAGVTQTPRYLIKTRGQQVTLSCSPISGHRSVSWYQQTPGQGLQFLFEYFSETQRNKGNFPGRFSGRQFSNSRSEMNVSTLELGDSALYLCASSSVPSSEGELFFGEGSRLTVL.